One and the same sample provided the 20 T cell receptor beta chains below, sequenced in a study of T-cell reconstitution after alpha-beta-depleted transplantation in children. Unique molecular identifiers were incorporated into the prepared TCRbeta library. MiXCR, run by TCRdb on the PCR reads, gives a single entry per CDR3 protein. In the table there are approximately 800,000 distinct CDR3 sequences, roughly 15% of which are singletons. Sequencing was performed on PBMCs, mostly from graft donor cells, taken 360 days after TCRalphabeta/CD19-depleted stem cell transplant. The receptors were gathered from a male patient aged 10 to 17 who had a stem cell transplant for acute lymphoblastic leukemia, so the T cells may come from the graft donor.

This clonotype showed up just a few times. J is TRBJ1-1 and V is TRBV10-2; D is ambiguous. The V and J ends lost 7 bases and 0 bases respectively, with 9 bases between them. The germline V gene encodes CDR1 WSHSY and CDR2 SAAADI. The length of the CDR3 is 13 residues. CDR3 nucleotides: TGCGCCAGCATTGACCGCATGAACACTGAAGCTTTCTTT. It codes for CASIDRMNTEAFF.

This clonotype was picked up a small number of times. V gene TRBV13 combines with J gene TRBJ2-7, with D uncertain. The CDR3 totals 12 residues. The germline V gene encodes CDR1 PRHDT and CDR2 FYEKMQ (reference sequence). V was pared by 5 bases and J by 8 bases, with 13 bases between. CDR3 bases: TGTGCCAGCAGCCTTGGGAAAGGGCAGCAGTACTTC. Protein product: CASSLGKGQQYF.

This clonotype was seen many times. V gene TRBV25-1 combines with J gene TRBJ2-7; 9 bases agree with TRBD1. The J segment lost 4 bases and the V segment lost 1 base, leaving 2 bases of the junction unmatched. This CDR3 region has 14 residues. Germline assignment: CDR1 MGHDK and CDR2 SYGVNS. The CDR3 DNA is TGTGCCAGCAGTGAATGGGACAGGGAGTACGAGCAGTACTTC. As protein: CASSEWDREYEQYF.

This chain connects TRBV11-2 to TRBJ2-5, with 10 bases fitting TRBD2. Germline CDR1 is SGHAT and CDR2 is FQNNGV. The V segment lost 5 bases and the J segment 0 bases; nucleotides outside the gene matches: 12. This CDR3 contains 18 residues. CDR3: CASSRRSTSGSYQETQYF. CDR3 sequence (DNA): TGTGCCAGCAGCCGCCGATCGACTAGCGGGTCATACCAAGAGACCCAGTACTTC.

The rearrangement uses TRBV4-1 and TRBJ2-6, with D perhaps TRBD1 (6 bases). This CDR3 spans 15 amino acids. Trimming pared 0 bases from V and 4 bases from J, leaving 7 bases between. Germline V gene data show CDR1 as MGHRA and CDR2 as YSYEKL. This CDR3 is CASSQDGQGANVLTF. CDR3 bases: TGCGCCAGCAGCCAAGACGGACAGGGGGCCAACGTCCTGACTTTC.

The V call is TRBV5-1, the J call TRBJ2-2; the D is unclear. This CDR3 is 15 amino acids long. CDR1 and CDR2 (germline): SGHRS, YFSETQ. Trimming took 7 bases from V and 1 from J, leaving 14 bases between them. CDR3 DNA sequence: TGCGCCAGCCGCCTAAGGTTCGGGAACACCGGGGAGCTGTTTTTT. It encodes CASRLRFGNTGELFF.

V and J are TRBV3-1 and TRBJ1-1; possible D gene TRBD1, 6 bases. This CDR3 comprises 15 residues. Germline assignment: CDR1 LGHDT and CDR2 YNNKEL (reference sequence). The germline V and J ends were trimmed by 0 bases and 7 bases, with 15 bases remaining between them. The CDR3 spells CASSQDKGGFNEAFF. The CDR3 bases are TGTGCCAGCAGCCAAGATAAGGGGGGGTTTAATGAAGCTTTCTTT.

Here the CDR3 DNA reads TGCGCCAGCAGCCAAGATTGGGCTAGCGGCTACGAGCAGTACTTC. Its protein is CASSQDWASGYEQYF. The chain joins TRBV4-1 to TRBJ2-7; TRBD2 matches at 7 bases. The length of the CDR3 is 15 residues. CDR1 MGHRA and CDR2 YSYEKL come from the germline V gene. After removal of 0 bases from V and 3 bases from J, the junction contained 5 bases not matched to a gene.

This sequence joins TRBV10-3 and TRBJ2-7, with TRBD2 as a possible D gene (6 bases). V dropped 8 bases and J dropped 9 bases, with 20 bases sitting between them. This CDR3 is 13 amino acids long. Germline CDR1 and CDR2: ENHRY and SYGVKD. The CDR3 DNA sequence: TGTGCCATCTCTAGCGAGGAGCTACGAGGGCAGTACTTC. The encoded protein is CAISSEELRGQYF.

V gene TRBV7-2 combines with J gene TRBJ1-1; D uncertain. The CDR3 runs 16 residues. Germline CDR1 SGHTA, CDR2 FQGNSA. Deletions cut 4 bases from V and 1 base from J, with 16 bases between. The CDR3 region has the DNA TGTGCCAGCAGCTCATCCCAATTTTTTAGGAACACTGAAGCTTTCTTT. It specifies CASSSSQFFRNTEAFF. Drawing the rest from reference TRBV7-2 and TRBJ1-1, the complete variable domain is GAGVSQSPSNKVTEKGKDVELRCDPISGHTALYWYRQSLGQGLEFLIYFQGNSAPDKSGLPSDRFSAERTGGSVSTLTIQRTQQEDSAVYLCASSSSQFFRNTEAFFGQGTRLTVV.

This clonotype appeared many times. V usage is TRBV20-1 and J usage is TRBJ2-7, with 10 bases identical to TRBD2. This CDR3 region has 15 residues. Germline CDR1 is DFQATT and CDR2 is SNEGSKA (reference sequence). V lost 5 bases and J lost 7; bases outside the gene matches: 14. The CDR3 is CSAPRLAGVGEEQYF. CDR3 bases: TGCAGTGCTCCCCGCCTAGCGGGAGTAGGAGAGGAGCAGTACTTC.

This clonotype was recorded a few times. V gene TRBV27 combines with J gene TRBJ2-7; D is ambiguous. The CDR3 loop spans 13 amino acids. The germline V and J ends were trimmed by 7 bases and 5 bases, with 15 bases remaining between them. Germline CDR1 and CDR2: MNHEY and SMNVEV (reference sequence). CDR3 amino acids: CASISVARHEQYF. CDR3 DNA: TGTGCCAGCATCTCGGTGGCGCGGCACGAGCAGTACTTC.

This sequence joins TRBV11-2 and TRBJ2-2, with D perhaps matching TRBD1 (6 bases). The germline CDR1 and CDR2 sequences are SGHAT and FQNNGV. V lost 3 bases to trimming and J lost 7 bases, with 15 bases between them. The CDR3 loop spans 15 amino acids. As DNA, the CDR3 is TGTGCCAGCAGCTTTCTTACAGGGTGGGTCGGGGAGCTGTTTTTT. It encodes CASSFLTGWVGELFF.

The V and J genes are TRBV24-1 and TRBJ2-1; 13 bases agree with TRBD2. CDR3 length: 16 amino acids. CDR1 is KGHDR and CDR2 is SFDVKD in the germline V gene. The J segment lost 8 bases and the V segment lost 2 bases, leaving 5 bases of the junction unmatched. The CDR3 loop reads CATSDSRLAGGDEQFF. The DNA for the CDR3 is TGTGCCACCAGTGATTCAAGACTAGCGGGAGGCGATGAGCAGTTCTTC.

The V gene is TRBV7-2, the J gene TRBJ2-7; D is perhaps TRBD2 (5 bases). Germline V gives CDR1 SGHTA, CDR2 FQGNSA. Trimming took off 1 base at V and 2 bases at J, with 12 bases between the two ends. This CDR3 spans 15 amino acids. The chain's CDR3 is CASSLGRGLPYEQYF. The CDR3 nucleotides are TGTGCCAGCAGCTTAGGGCGCGGGCTACCCTACGAGCAGTACTTC.

Concerning this clonotype: Relative to the germline gene, one junction end is altered; a read error may explain this. The chain uses TRBV9 and TRBJ2-2; 8 bases map to TRBD2. Germline-derived CDR1 and CDR2 are SGDLS and YYNGEE. The CDR3 has 15 residues. The CDR3 region is CASRVAGPNTGELFF. CDR3 bases: TGTGCCAGCAGAGTAGCGGGGCCGAACACCGGGGAGCTGTTTTTT.

This clonotype was observed a few times. CDR3 nucleotides: TGTGCCAGCAGCCTAACAGGGAGGGGACCGATCTACAATGAGCAGTTCTTC. Its protein product is CASSLTGRGPIYNEQFF. V is TRBV11-2 and J is TRBJ2-1, with TRBD2 as a possible D gene (7 bases). The CDR3 covers 17 residues. Germline CDR1 SGHAT, CDR2 FQNNGV. The V end was cut by 5 bases, the J end by 3 bases, with 20 bases between.

The CDR3 nucleotides are TGTGCCAGCAGTTCTCGAACCGGGACAGGGAGATACGAGCAGTACTTC. It encodes CASSSRTGTGRYEQYF. The chain couples TRBV12-3 or TRBV12-4 to TRBJ2-7; 9 positions match TRBD1. The CDR3 runs to 16 residues. V shed 4 bases and J 4 bases; nucleotides not matched to a gene: 11.

The CDR3 spells CASSQQGIHGYTF. In DNA, the CDR3 is TGTGCCAGCAGCCAACAGGGAATCCATGGCTACACCTTC. This rearrangement joins TRBV9 to TRBJ1-2, with D possibly matching TRBD1 (6 bases). The CDR3 spans 13 residues. The germline CDR1 and CDR2 sequences are SGDLS and YYNGEE. V lost 4 bases, J lost 6 bases, and 13 bases lay in between.

This chain connects TRBV3-1 to TRBJ1-5; 10 bases fit TRBD1. The CDR3 sequence is 18 residues long. V lost 0 bases and J lost 3; bases outside the gene matches: 8. Germline V gene sequence: CDR1 LGHDT, CDR2 YNNKEL (reference sequence). CDR3: CASSQETDGTGVNQPQHF. The CDR3 DNA reads TGTGCCAGCAGCCAAGAGACAGACGGGACAGGGGTCAATCAGCCCCAGCATTTT.